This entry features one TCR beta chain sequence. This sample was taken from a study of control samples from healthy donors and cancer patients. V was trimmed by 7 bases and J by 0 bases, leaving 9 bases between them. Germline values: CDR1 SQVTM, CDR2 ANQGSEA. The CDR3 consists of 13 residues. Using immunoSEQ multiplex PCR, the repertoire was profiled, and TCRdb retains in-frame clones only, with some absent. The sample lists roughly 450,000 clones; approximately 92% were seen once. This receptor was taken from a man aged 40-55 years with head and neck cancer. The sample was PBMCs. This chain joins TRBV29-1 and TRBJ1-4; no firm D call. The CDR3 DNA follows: TGCAGCGGAGGAGGGACAACTAATGAAAAACTGTTTTTT. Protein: CSGGGTTNEKLFF.